Listed below are T cell receptor beta chains from one sample, sequenced in a study of blood T cell repertoires in COVID-19. TCRdb keeps only in-frame clones here, not all; method: immunoSEQ multiplex PCR. The sample includes under 350,000 clones, roughly 86% of them seen just once. The sequenced material came from peripheral blood. The receptor source for this set is a man younger than 30 with active or convalescent COVID-19. Both conserved end residues are part of each CDR3. Where a row states a size, it is once, few, many or the class of an expanded clone; other rows omit it.

V gene,clone size,J gene,CDR3 protein
TRBV11-2,NA,TRBJ1-4,CASSLLGGGEKLFF
TRBV5-1,NA,TRBJ2-7,CASSFGRGGRDEQYF
TRBV6-2/TRBV6-3,once,TRBJ2-6,CASSRPLGGAYSGANVLTF
TRBV12-3/TRBV12-4,once,TRBJ2-1,CASSPRVEQFF
TRBV9,NA,TRBJ2-1,CASSVGGGRSNEQFF
TRBV2,NA,TRBJ1-6,CASRDRGLSGSPLHF
TRBV2,few,TRBJ1-4,CASGDRGFNEKLFF
TRBV6-6,NA,TRBJ2-7,CASSYSGQDYYEQYF
TRBV30,NA,TRBJ2-5,CASSPGTGVGETQYF
TRBV20-1,NA,TRBJ2-3,CSASRGVSTDTQYF
TRBV19,NA,TRBJ1-2,CASRLGQGYGYTF
TRBV5-3,NA,TRBJ2-7,CARTEGEGEQYF
TRBV2,many,TRBJ2-1,CASEGLAGSNEQFF
TRBV9,NA,TRBJ2-7,CASSVVGEGNEQYF
TRBV27,NA,TRBJ2-7,CASRSGGAYEQYF
TRBV11-2,NA,TRBJ2-2,CASSFLRGIAGELFF
TRBV5-1,NA,TRBJ2-1,CASSYYRAGGSNEQFF
TRBV21-1,NA,TRBJ1-2,CASLSDGYTF
TRBV28,NA,TRBJ2-3,CASSSQRWSDTQYF
TRBV21-1,NA,TRBJ1-4,CASTPRRGGNEKLFF
TRBV5-1,NA,TRBJ2-1,CASSLTRVSYNEQFF
TRBV7-2,NA,TRBJ2-2,CASSSLRGGELFF